This T cell receptor beta chain is drawn from a study of blood T cell repertoires in COVID-19. Authors' analysis steps: Quantification of nucleated cells was approximated via reference gene primer amplification. Profiled with immunoSEQ multiplex PCR; TCRdb holds only in-frame clones, not every one. That table furnishes V, J and clone size, whereas the DNA furnished D and trimming. The data show approximately 150,000 clones, 79% seen once. CDR1 is SNHLY, CDR2 FYNNEI, per germline. The CDR3 length is 19 residues. V lost 1 base and J lost 5; bases outside the gene matches: 13. The chain employs TRBV2 and TRBJ2-3; 12 bases map to TRBD2. The source is a middle-aged man with active or convalescent COVID-19. The sample comprised peripheral blood. The CDR3 coding sequence is TGTGCCAGCAGTGAAGGGCTAGCGGGAGGGCCGAAGCAGAGAGATACGCAGTATTTT. Protein sequence: CASSEGLAGGPKQRDTQYF.